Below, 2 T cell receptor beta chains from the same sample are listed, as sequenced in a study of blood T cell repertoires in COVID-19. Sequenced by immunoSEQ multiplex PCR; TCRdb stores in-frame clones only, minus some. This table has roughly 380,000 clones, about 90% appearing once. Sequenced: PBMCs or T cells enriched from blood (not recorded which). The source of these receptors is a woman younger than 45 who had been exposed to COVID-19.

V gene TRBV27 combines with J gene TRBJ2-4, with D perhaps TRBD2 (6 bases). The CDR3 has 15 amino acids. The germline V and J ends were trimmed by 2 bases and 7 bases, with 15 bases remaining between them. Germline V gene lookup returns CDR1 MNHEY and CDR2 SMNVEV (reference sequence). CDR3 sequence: CASSLGGGGANIQYF. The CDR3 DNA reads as TGTGCCAGCAGTTTAGGGGGAGGAGGGGCGAACATTCAGTACTTC.

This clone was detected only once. The CDR3 DNA follows: TGCGCCAGCAGCTTCACAGGGGGTAGTAGCGAGCAGTACTTC. Translated, it gives CASSFTGGSSEQYF. The rearrangement joins TRBV5-1 to TRBJ2-7; TRBD1 aligns across 8 bases. The CDR3 has 14 residues. Germline CDR1 reads SGHRS; CDR2 reads YFSETQ. V shed 2 bases and J 6 bases; nucleotides not matched to a gene: 7.